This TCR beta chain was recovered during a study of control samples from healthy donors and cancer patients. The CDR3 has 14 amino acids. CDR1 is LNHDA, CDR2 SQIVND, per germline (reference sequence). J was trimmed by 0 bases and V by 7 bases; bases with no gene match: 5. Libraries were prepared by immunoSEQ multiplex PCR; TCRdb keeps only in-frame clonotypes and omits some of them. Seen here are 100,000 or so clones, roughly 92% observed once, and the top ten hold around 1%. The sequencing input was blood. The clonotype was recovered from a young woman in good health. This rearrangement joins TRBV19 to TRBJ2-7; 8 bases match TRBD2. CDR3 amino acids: CASKLSGDSYEQYF. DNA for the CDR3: TGTGCCAGTAAACTTAGCGGGGACTCCTACGAGCAGTACTTC.